What follows are 22 T cell receptor beta chains derived from one specimen sequenced in a study of CD8 T cells in Susac syndrome. Random hexamers served to reverse transcribe about 0.5 to 1 ug RNA. TCRdb fed the immunoSEQ multiplex PCR reads into MiXCR, producing one record per CDR3 protein. The data contain tens of thousands of distinct CDR3 sequences, approximately 94% of them singletons. Sequencing used CD8+ T cells from PBMCs. These receptors all stem from a human donor in good health.

This chain links TRBV2 with TRBJ1-1, with a possible D match to TRBD1 (5 bases). V shed 7 bases and J shed 11 bases, with 14 bases lying between them. The CDR3 is 11 residues long. Per the germline V gene, CDR1 is SNHLY and CDR2 is FYNNEI. The DNA for the CDR3 is TGTGCCAGCAACCAGGGCCCAGGGGCTTTCTTT. The encoded protein is CASNQGPGAFF.

This clonotype was recorded only once. V usage is TRBV13 and J usage is TRBJ2-7; 8 positions agree with TRBD1. V lost 4 bases and J lost 5; bases outside the gene matches: 7. The CDR3 loop spans 14 amino acids. Germline-derived CDR1 and CDR2 are PRHDT and FYEKMQ (reference sequence). The CDR3 nucleotides read TGTGCCAGCAGCTACCTACAGGGGGTCGACGAGCAGTACGTC. Its protein is CASSYLQGVDEQYV.

J is TRBJ1-6 and V is TRBV2; TRBD1 is a possible D gene (5 bases). Germline V lookup: CDR1 SNHLY, CDR2 FYNNEI. V dropped 8 bases and J dropped 0 bases, with 14 bases sitting between them. This CDR3 spans 16 amino acids. CDR3 in amino acids: CASERGEFSYNSPLHF. In nucleotides, the CDR3 is TGTGCCAGCGAACGGGGGGAATTCTCCTATAATTCACCCCTCCACTTT.

This chain joins TRBV4-3 and TRBJ1-2; no firm D call. V was pared by 8 bases and J by 3 bases, with 16 bases between. This CDR3 spans 14 amino acids. Germline CDR1 is LGHNA and CDR2 is YSLEER. CDR3 residues: CASGRSGMDYGYTF. CDR3 sequence (DNA): TGCGCCAGCGGCAGATCGGGAATGGACTATGGCTACACCTTC.

The V call is TRBV2, the J call TRBJ2-7; perhaps D is TRBD1 or TRBD2 (5 bases each). Germline V gene data show CDR1 as SNHLY and CDR2 as FYNNEI. The CDR3 spans 9 residues. The CDR3 loop is CASTGDDVV. The CDR3 DNA reads TGTGCCAGCACCGGGGACGACGTCGTC.

The V gene is TRBV9, the J gene TRBJ2-1; TRBD2 is a possible D gene (6 bases). Per the germline V gene, CDR1 is SGDLS and CDR2 is YYNGEE. The CDR3 extends over 11 amino acids. Trimming shortened V by 4 bases and J by 10 bases, and 9 bases separated the two germline ends. In DNA, the CDR3 is TGTGCCAGCAGCACAAGCGGGGAGCAGTTCTTC. Translating gives CASSTSGEQFF.

The rearrangement joins TRBV7-9 to TRBJ2-7; no clear D gene. Trimming cost V 0 bases and J 5 bases, with 8 bases left between them. This CDR3 contains 13 residues. Germline-derived CDR1 and CDR2 are SEHNR and FQNEAQ (reference sequence). CDR3 in amino acids: CASSLASRNEQYF. CDR3 DNA sequence: TGTGCCAGCAGCTTAGCTTCCCGCAACGAGCAGTACTTC. Complete variable domain (other parts from reference TRBV7-9 and TRBJ2-7): DTGVSQNPRHKITKRGQNVTFRCDPISEHNRLYWYRQTLGQGPEFLTYFQNEAQLEKSRLLSDRFSAERPKGSFSTLEIQRTEQGDSAMYLCASSLASRNEQYFGPGTRLTVT.

The chain carries TRBV18 and TRBJ2-6, with TRBD1 matching 7 bases. The V gene's germline CDR1 is KGHSH and CDR2 LQKENI. The CDR3 totals 18 residues. J was trimmed by 1 base and V by 2 bases; bases with no gene match: 8. CDR3 sequence reads: CASSPETGSRSGANVLTF. CDR3 nucleotides: TGTGCCAGCTCACCAGAGACAGGGTCCAGATCTGGGGCCAACGTCCTGACTTTC.

The rearrangement joins TRBV12-3 or TRBV12-4 to TRBJ2-1; 7 bases match TRBD1. V was clipped by 2 bases and J by 6 bases; unmatched bases: 10. The CDR3 spans 16 residues. CDR3 DNA sequence: TGTGCCAGCAGTTTAAGACAGGGTGGGGTTGGCAATGAGCAGTTCTTC. It yields the protein CASSLRQGGVGNEQFF.

This chain connects TRBV29-1 to TRBJ2-4, with D perhaps matching TRBD2 (6 bases). This CDR3 has 15 amino acids. The V and J ends lost 0 bases and 2 bases respectively, with 11 bases between them. CDR1 and CDR2 (germline): SQVTM, ANQGSEA. CDR3 sequence: CSVEDLAVTKNIQYF. The CDR3 bases are TGCAGCGTTGAAGATTTAGCGGTGACCAAAAACATTCAGTACTTC.

The chain links TRBV27 to TRBJ2-3, with D possibly TRBD2 on 6 matching bases. Trimming removed 2 bases from V and 2 bases from J, with 14 bases in between. The CDR3 is made up of 16 amino acids. Germline CDR1 reads MNHEY; CDR2 reads SMNVEV (reference sequence). This chain's CDR3 is CASSLRLVGSTDTQYF. The CDR3 DNA sequence: TGTGCCAGCAGTTTACGACTAGTTGGGTCCACAGATACGCAGTATTTT.

The rearrangement uses TRBV12-3 or TRBV12-4 and TRBJ2-7; 9 nucleotides agree with TRBD1. Germline trimming cut 1 base from V and 2 bases from J; bases unmatched to any gene: 0. This CDR3 has 14 amino acids. CDR3 coding DNA: TGTGCCAGCAGTTTAGGGACAGGGGCCTACGAGCAGTACGTC. It is translated as CASSLGTGAYEQYV.

The chain carries TRBV12-3 or TRBV12-4 and TRBJ2-2; D perhaps matches TRBD2 (6 bases). The CDR3 contains 14 residues. Trimming cost V 5 bases and J 9 bases, with 16 bases left between them. The CDR3 sequence: CASSPGLEFRELFF. The DNA for the CDR3 is TGTGCCAGCAGTCCGGGACTGGAGTTCAGGGAGCTGTTTTTT.

The rearrangement joins TRBV9 to TRBJ2-3, with 9 bases aligning to TRBD2. V shed 4 bases and J 3 bases; nucleotides not matched to a gene: 6. The CDR3 spans 15 residues. Germline values: CDR1 SGDLS, CDR2 YYNGEE. The CDR3 loop reads CASSPWTSVTDTQYF. CDR3 DNA sequence: TGTGCCAGCAGCCCCTGGACTAGCGTGACAGATACGCAGTATTTT.

The genes are TRBV20-1 and TRBJ1-1; 11 bases are shared with TRBD1. Per the germline V gene, CDR1 is DFQATT and CDR2 is SNEGSKA (reference sequence). V was pared by 7 bases and J by 6 bases, with 10 bases of the junction left unmatched. The CDR3 is made up of 14 amino acids. This CDR3 reads CSGIRDRGSAEAFF. Here the CDR3 DNA reads TGCAGTGGTATCCGGGACAGGGGGTCCGCTGAAGCTTTCTTT.

This rearrangement joins TRBV28 to TRBJ2-3, with 8 nucleotides matching TRBD2. Germline V gene lookup returns CDR1 MDHEN and CDR2 SYDVKM. Trimming cost V 5 bases and J 6 bases; bases outside gene matches: 7. There are 14 residues in the CDR3. The CDR3 nucleotides are TGTGCCAGCAGTAGGACTAGCACTGCGGATACGCAGTATTTT. Translated, it gives CASSRTSTADTQYF.

The chain has TRBV6-2 or TRBV6-3 and TRBJ2-7; D not certain. In germline, CDR1 is MNHEY, CDR2 SVGEGT. CDR3 length equals 15 residues. V lost 0 bases and J lost 1, with 10 bases in between. CDR3 nucleotide sequence: TGTGCCAGCAGTTACTCGCGGCAGAGGTCCTACGAGCAGTACTTC. It codes for CASSYSRQRSYEQYF.

The rearrangement uses TRBV4-1 and TRBJ2-3, with unresolved D. Trimming removed 0 bases from V and 6 bases from J, with 7 bases in between. This CDR3 region has 13 residues. Germline V gene data show CDR1 as MGHRA and CDR2 as YSYEKL. The CDR3 loop reads CASSQDGRDTQYF. In nucleotides, the CDR3 is TGCGCCAGCAGCCAAGATGGCCGGGATACGCAGTATTTT.

V gene TRBV7-9 combines with J gene TRBJ2-5, with 7 bases matching TRBD2. Germline-derived CDR1 and CDR2 are SEHNR and FQNEAQ (reference sequence). V was clipped by 5 bases and J by 4 bases; unmatched bases: 7. CDR3 length equals 14 residues. The CDR3 is CASSPKTSVETQYF. CDR3 DNA: TGTGCCAGCAGCCCGAAAACTAGCGTAGAGACCCAGTACTTC.

The V and J genes are TRBV4-3 and TRBJ1-1, with 7 nucleotides matching TRBD1. Unmatched junction bases numbered 8, after V lost 5 bases and J lost 5 bases. This CDR3 is built from 14 residues. CDR1 and CDR2 from the germline V gene are LGHNA and YSLEER. CDR3 region: CASSATGPDTEAFF. The CDR3 coding sequence is TGCGCCAGCAGCGCGACAGGGCCCGATACTGAAGCTTTCTTT.

In this sample, this clonotype turned up once. This CDR3 is CASSQDVSNQPQHF. CDR3 DNA sequence: TGTGCCAGCAGTCAGGACGTTAGCAATCAGCCCCAGCATTTT. The chain joins TRBV6-2 or TRBV6-3 to TRBJ1-5, with D unclear. V gave up 5 bases and J gave up 0 bases, with 8 bases separating them. Germline CDR1 is MNHEY and CDR2 is SVGEGT. The CDR3 covers 14 residues.

The rearrangement uses TRBV12-3 or TRBV12-4 and TRBJ2-1; unclear D gene. The CDR3 covers 12 residues. The V and J ends lost 0 bases and 6 bases respectively, with 3 bases between them. CDR3 coding DNA: TGTGCCAGCAGTTTAGCTGCCAATGAGCAGTTCTTC. This encodes CASSLAANEQFF.